Presented here are 14 T cell receptor beta chains from one specimen sequenced in a study of blood T cell repertoires in COVID-19. Sequenced by immunoSEQ multiplex PCR; TCRdb stores in-frame clones only, minus some. The sample comprises roughly 65,000 clones, 65% to 85% of which are singletons, and about 15% rests with the top ten. Source material: peripheral blood. The receptors stem from a man aged 60-69 years with acute or convalescent COVID-19.

This CDR3 is CASSPTTGRVETQYF. The CDR3 DNA is TGTGCCAGCTCACCAACGACAGGTCGTGTTGAGACCCAGTACTTC. The genes are TRBV18 and TRBJ2-5; tentative D call: TRBD1 (6 bases). CDR1 is KGHSH and CDR2 is LQKENI in the germline V gene. The CDR3 is 15 residues long. The germline V and J ends were trimmed by 2 bases and 5 bases, with 15 bases remaining between them.

The table lists this clone with a few counts. The chain is built from TRBV19 and TRBJ2-7, with 7 positions matching TRBD2. There are 15 residues in the CDR3. The V gene's germline CDR1 is LNHDA and CDR2 SQIVND (reference sequence). V dropped 5 bases and J dropped 2; count of bases not matched to a gene: 9. The DNA for the CDR3 is TGTGCCAGTAGTTATCTGACAGCGGGAACCTACGAGCAGTACTTC. Its protein is CASSYLTAGTYEQYF.

The chain uses TRBV30 and TRBJ1-5; D perhaps matches TRBD1 (6 bases). The V end lost 5 bases, the J end lost 4 bases, and 12 bases lay between the germline ends. Germline values: CDR1 GTSNPN, CDR2 SVGIG (reference sequence). The CDR3 totals 13 residues. The CDR3 nucleotides read TGTGCCTGGGGTCGTCAGGGGAATCAGCCCCAGCATTTT. This gives the protein CAWGRQGNQPQHF.

The chain links TRBV5-8 to TRBJ1-4; D unresolved. V was cut by 1 base and J by 8 bases, with 15 bases left in between. Per germline, CDR1 SGHTS and CDR2 YDEGEE. CDR3 length: 15 residues. The CDR3 DNA reads TGTGCCAGCAGCTTGCGTGGCACTCCCGGGGAAAAACTGTTTTTT. Protein: CASSLRGTPGEKLFF.

This clone was picked up a small number of times. This rearrangement joins TRBV4-1 to TRBJ1-5; TRBD1 might be the D (6 bases). The V end lost 0 bases, the J end lost 5 bases, and 14 bases lay between the germline ends. The CDR3 covers 16 residues. The V gene's germline CDR1 is MGHRA and CDR2 YSYEKL. CDR3 amino acids: CASSQDRVKGDQPQHF. CDR3 DNA sequence: TGCGCCAGCAGCCAAGATAGGGTGAAGGGGGATCAGCCCCAGCATTTT.

This chain connects TRBV6-2 or TRBV6-3 to TRBJ1-5; the match to TRBD1 covers 7 bases. Germline CDR1 is MNHEY and CDR2 is SVGEGT. The CDR3 consists of 18 residues. V lost 6 bases, J lost 2 bases, and 16 bases stayed unmatched. The CDR3 DNA reads as TGTGCCAGCAGCGGAACCGGGACAGTCGTATGGGGCAATCAGCCCCAGCATTTT. This codes for CASSGTGTVVWGNQPQHF.

The chain carries TRBV11-3 and TRBJ2-1; no clear D. The V gene lost 5 bases and the J gene lost 5 bases, with 10 bases spanning the gap. The germline gives CDR1 SGHNT, CDR2 YENEEA. This CDR3 spans 13 amino acids. The CDR3, as DNA: TGTGCCAGCAGCGCCCGAAACAACAATGAGCAGTTCTTC. It yields the protein CASSARNNNEQFF.

This clone was recorded once. The chain joins TRBV10-2 to TRBJ2-7; no definite D call. Germline CDR1 reads WSHSY; CDR2 reads SAAADI. The CDR3 is made up of 12 amino acids. V lost 6 bases and J 3 bases, leaving 9 bases between the germline ends. For the CDR3, the DNA is TGCGCCAGCAGCCAAGCCGTCTACGAGCAGTACTTC. Translating gives CASSQAVYEQYF.

This clone was observed a single time. This CDR3 reads CASTQRGGWETQYF. The CDR3 DNA reads TGTGCCAGCACTCAGCGGGGGGGCTGGGAGACCCAGTACTTC. V and J are TRBV5-6 and TRBJ2-5; 10 bases agree with TRBD2. Germline assignment: CDR1 SGHDT and CDR2 YYEEEE. The V gene end was trimmed by 6 bases and the J gene end by 5 bases; junction bases not matched to a gene: 7. This CDR3 is built from 14 residues.

The chain recombines TRBV7-2 with TRBJ2-3; TRBD2 matches 8 bases. Trimming at V came to 0 bases and at J to 1 base, leaving 9 bases not matched to a gene. Looked up from germline, CDR1 is SGHTA and CDR2 is FQGNSA. The CDR3 consists of 18 residues. CDR3 in amino acids: CASSLANFAGGGTDTQYF. Written as DNA, the CDR3 is TGTGCCAGCAGCTTAGCCAATTTTGCGGGGGGCGGCACAGATACGCAGTATTTT. Together with reference TRBV7-2 and TRBJ2-3, the CDR3 gives the full variable domain: GAGVSQSPSNKVTEKGKDVELRCDPISGHTALYWYRQSLGQGLEFLIYFQGNSAPDKSGLPSDRFSAERTGGSVSTLTIQRTQQEDSAVYLCASSLANFAGGGTDTQYFGPGTRLTVL.

The sample holds one count of this clone. The rearrangement joins TRBV5-1 to TRBJ2-1, with TRBD2 matching 9 bases. Germline V CDR1 and CDR2: SGHRS, YFSETQ. The J segment lost 2 bases and the V segment lost 0 bases, leaving 6 bases of the junction unmatched. The CDR3 runs to 17 residues. CDR3: CASSLVVGGGAYNEQFF. The CDR3 DNA is TGCGCCAGCAGCTTGGTAGTCGGCGGGGGGGCCTACAATGAGCAGTTCTTC.

This clone showed up just a few times. The V gene is TRBV5-8, the J gene TRBJ1-4; 7 bases map to TRBD1. The CDR3 loop spans 15 amino acids. Germline CDR1 and CDR2: SGHTS and YDEGEE. J lost 3 bases, V lost 5 bases, and 7 bases had no gene match. CDR3 in amino acids: CASRLGQTSNEKLFF. CDR3 DNA sequence: TGTGCCAGCAGACTGGGACAGACATCTAATGAAAAACTGTTTTTT.

The chain employs TRBV7-3 and TRBJ1-6, with a weak D call TRBD1 (6 bases). Germline V gene lookup returns CDR1 SGHTA and CDR2 FQGTGA. V was clipped by 5 bases and J by 7 bases, with 12 bases between them. CDR3 length: 14 amino acids. The CDR3 loop reads CASSRDTLNSPLHF. DNA for the CDR3: TGTGCCAGCAGCCGGGACACCCTAAATTCACCCCTCCACTTT.

The DNA of the CDR3 is TGTGCCACCAGCAGACGTACAAACGAGCAGTACTTC. It specifies CATSRRTNEQYF. This chain links TRBV15 with TRBJ2-7; no firm D call. CDR1 and CDR2 (germline): LNHNV, YYDKDF (reference sequence). The V and J ends lost 2 bases and 5 bases respectively, with 7 bases between them. The CDR3 is 12 amino acids.